A selection of T cell receptor beta chains follows, all from one sample in a study of OX40 agonist ivuxolimab in advanced cancers. The assay was immunoSEQ multiplex PCR, and TCRdb's table has in-frame clones only and misses some. This sample has around 110,000 clones, with about nine tenths found just once. Sequenced material: CD4+ or CD8+ T cells sorted from blood, taken in a trial of the OX40 agonist ivuxolimab. The receptors here all came from an adult with an advanced solid tumor such as melanoma, head and neck, liver or kidney cancer. Both conserved end residues are trimmed from each CDR3. Where a row states a size, it is once, few, many or the class of an expanded clone; other rows omit it.

V gene | clone size | CDR3 protein
TRBV7-9 | once | ASSFKSENEQF
TRBV4-3 | - | ASSQEVGRGDTGELF
TRBV30 | - | AWARDRAFSYEQY
TRBV27 | - | ASRGAATNEKLF
TRBV7-9 | - | ASSSQVPYEQY
TRBV10-3 | - | AISDRRGVGELF
TRBV30 | many | AWTHRQGSRGYT
TRBV6-1 | - | ASSVTAVGHSPLH
TRBV28 | - | ASSIGQGPYGYT
TRBV10-1 | - | ASRAGNTGELF
TRBV28 | few | ASSLSTGGLYNEQF
TRBV7-3 | - | ASSLTPGTSGGADNEQF
TRBV29-1 | - | SVEDERDEQF
TRBV11-2 | - | ASSLTTGGAYGYT
TRBV9 | - | ASSVGALNTQY
TRBV18 | - | ASSPGQGNQETQY
TRBV29-1 | - | SVESGSHEQY
TRBV7-2 | - | ASSWDLRGEQY
TRBV6-1 | - | ASSETSYEQY
TRBV27 | - | ASSSTGLGYT
TRBV7-2 | - | ASSSVGGANEKLF
TRBV28 | - | ASRGTGWTGELF
TRBV28 | - | ASSPPVSGGEEQY
TRBV20-1 | - | SARGWSEQF
TRBV19 | - | ASSYSGNTIY
TRBV11-2 | - | ASSLSASTSTDTQY
TRBV5-5 | - | ASSLTGGIYQPQH
TRBV7-9 | - | ASSKTDSGNTIY
TRBV5-1 | - | ASREGMVNYGYT